This T cell receptor beta chain appears in the sequencing data of a study of molecular identifiers for immune sequencing clone quantification. This clonotype was seen ten or more times. It was from about 21,000 to 970,000 sorted cells, with 10%, 30% or 50% RNA, that naive CD8 libraries came. Sorting recovered naive CD8 T cells on a CD8+CD4-CCR7+CD45RA+ profile. Germline V gene data show CDR1 as MRHNA and CDR2 as SNTAGT. V was shortened by 2 bases and J by 0 bases, with 14 bases between the two germline ends. This CDR3 region has 17 residues. TCRdb redid the calling of the PCR reads with MiXCR, one entry per CDR3 protein. Of around 470,000 distinct CDR3 sequences in the sample, roughly a fifth were seen once.

The chain couples TRBV6-4 to TRBJ2-1; no reliable D call. The receptor comes from a human donor in good health. Some libraries in this study had Jurkat cell RNA spiked in. The sequenced sample consisted of naive CD8+ T cells from blood, with Jurkat cell RNA spiked in. Stated subset: FACS-sorted CD8+CD4-CCR7+CD45RA+ naive T cells. The CDR3 bases are TGTGCCAGCAGTGACCGCCCTTCGGCTTACTCCTACAATGAGCAGTTCTTC. Its protein product is CASSDRPSAYSYNEQFF.